The clone carrying this TCR beta chain was seen once. These data are taken from a study of blood T cell repertoires in COVID-19. The CDR3 is made up of 13 amino acids. V was clipped by 8 bases and J by 14 bases; unmatched bases: 12. Germline lookup yields CDR1 MNHEY and CDR2 SVGAGI. Some clones are missing from TCRdb's copy, which holds only in-frame ones; the method was immunoSEQ multiplex PCR. The sample holds around 220,000 clones, 86% seen once. The rearrangement links TRBV6-5 to TRBJ2-1, with 10 bases identical to TRBD1. The receptor was derived from a woman in her forties or fifties with COVID-19, enrolled during active disease. Sequenced material: peripheral blood. CDR3 protein: CASRGTGVRVEFF. The CDR3 region has the DNA TGTGCCAGCCGGGGGACAGGGGTGAGAGTCGAGTTCTTC.